These 12 T cell receptor beta chains came from one sample sequenced in a study of PD-L1 blockade in urothelial cancer (dated by TCRdb to the late 2010s). The library was obtained by the immunoSEQ multiplex PCR assay. What TCRdb holds here is the immuneACCESS table cut down to in-frame rearrangements. Part of the clones is not present; checked against another copy, under half of the missing clones reflect an unresolved V gene, and the others are unexplained. The sample has tens of thousands of clones on record, 88% of them singletons. Together, the top ten hold around 10% of the sample. Read against the paper, the sample's time point label means: peripheral blood 6 weeks after treatment start. The sample consisted of PBMCs, taken around atezolizumab (anti-PD-L1) treatment. All receptors derive from a man in his 60s with urothelial cancer.

The rearrangement links TRBV27 to TRBJ2-7; D might be TRBD2 (5 bases). Germline CDR1 is MNHEY and CDR2 is SMNVEV (reference sequence). The CDR3 consists of 13 residues. Trimming shortened V by 2 bases and J by 3 bases, and 8 bases separated the two germline ends. CDR3 coding DNA: TGTGCCAGCAGTTTAACGGAGGACTACGAGCAGTACTTC. Translating it yields CASSLTEDYEQYF.

There are many counts of this clone. The V and J genes are TRBV28 and TRBJ1-1; weak D call: TRBD1 (5 bases). Germline-derived CDR1 and CDR2 are MDHEN and SYDVKM. V was pared by 5 bases and J by 1 base, with 11 bases between. This CDR3 contains 14 residues. Here the CDR3 reads CASSAPGQNTEAFF. In DNA, the CDR3 is TGTGCCAGCAGTGCCCCCGGACAGAACACTGAAGCTTTCTTT. The whole variable domain, filled in from reference TRBV28 and TRBJ1-1, reads DVKVTQSSRYLVKRTGEKVFLECVQDMDHENMFWYRQDPGLGLRLIYFSYDVKMKEKGDIPEGYSVSREKKERFSLILESASTNQTSMYLCASSAPGQNTEAFFGQGTRLTVV.

The rearrangement joins TRBV7-9 to TRBJ1-2; maybe TRBD1 (6 bases). Germline lookup yields CDR1 SEHNR and CDR2 FQNEAQ (reference sequence). The CDR3 is made up of 13 amino acids. The V end lost 3 bases, the J end lost 8 bases, and 13 bases lay between the germline ends. This CDR3 reads CASSFAGDMGYTF. The CDR3 coding sequence is TGTGCCAGCAGCTTCGCAGGGGATATGGGCTACACCTTC. Complete variable domain (other parts from reference TRBV7-9 and TRBJ1-2): DTGVSQNPRHKITKRGQNVTFRCDPISEHNRLYWYRQTLGQGPEFLTYFQNEAQLEKSRLLSDRFSAERPKGSFSTLEIQRTEQGDSAMYLCASSFAGDMGYTFGSGTRLTVV.

On this clone itself: This is likely a read error, given that the CDR3 carries no conserved phenylalanine or tryptophan at its end. The DNA is left out, because the CDR3 cannot be placed on it with certainty; the CDR3 is given as TCRdb lists it. This chain joins TRBV28 and TRBJ2-4; the table's D gene call, TRBD1, was not cross checked with the DNA. Germline V gives CDR1 MDHEN, CDR2 SYDVKM. Both ends counted, the CDR3 spans 12 residues. CDR3 residues: CASSSMRSGVLV.

This clone showed up just once. This chain uses TRBV9 with TRBJ2-7, with 7 bases matching TRBD1. Germline CDR1 and CDR2: SGDLS and YYNGEE. This CDR3 is 15 amino acids long. The junction had 8 bases not matched to a gene; V was cut back by 0 bases and J by 5 bases. CDR3 DNA: TGTGCCAGCAGCGTAGATGGGACAGTCGTCGACGAGCAGTACTTC. It codes for CASSVDGTVVDEQYF.

The V gene is TRBV5-4, the J gene TRBJ1-2; TRBD1 agrees at 9 bases. This CDR3 has 16 residues. V lost 4 bases to trimming and J lost 4 bases; unmatched junction nucleotides: 11. CDR1 is SGHNT, CDR2 YYREEE, per germline (reference sequence). CDR3 residues: CASSPSPGTGSYGYTF. The CDR3 nucleotides are TGTGCCAGCAGCCCTAGTCCGGGGACAGGGTCCTATGGCTACACCTTC.

This chain links TRBV9 with TRBJ2-2; D unresolved. The ends were cut back, 0 bases at V and 6 bases at J, with 12 bases in the middle. The CDR3 spans 15 residues. Germline CDR1 SGDLS, CDR2 YYNGEE. The CDR3 region is CASSVVVGPPGELFF. The CDR3 bases are TGTGCCAGCAGCGTAGTGGTGGGCCCTCCCGGGGAGCTGTTTTTT.

This clone occurred once. The chain couples TRBV10-3 to TRBJ1-1; D gene unclear. This CDR3 has 14 amino acids. CDR1 ENHRY and CDR2 SYGVKD come from the germline V gene. Trimming pared 6 bases from V and 4 bases from J, leaving 15 bases between. CDR3 in DNA: TGTGCCATCAGCCCGAACCCACAATTCACTGAAGCTTTCTTT. This sequence encodes CAISPNPQFTEAFF.

This sequence joins TRBV5-6 and TRBJ2-1; D remains ambiguous. The V end was cut by 1 base, the J end by 7 bases, with 6 bases between. CDR3 size: 12 residues. Germline CDR1 reads SGHDT; CDR2 reads YYEEEE. The CDR3, as DNA: TGTGCCAGCAGCTTGTCGAGTAATGAGCAGTTCTTC. Protein sequence: CASSLSSNEQFF.

The chain is built from TRBV9 and TRBJ2-4; TRBD1 aligns across 7 bases. This CDR3 has 20 amino acids. V shed 4 bases, J shed 2 bases, and the junction held 21 bases outside the gene matches. Germline CDR1 and CDR2: SGDLS and YYNGEE. This chain's CDR3 is CASSPSRGKLRPGPKNIQYF. CDR3 bases: TGTGCCAGCAGCCCCAGCAGGGGGAAACTTCGACCAGGGCCCAAAAACATTCAGTACTTC.

The chain links TRBV10-3 to TRBJ2-2, with a possible D match to TRBD2 (6 bases). Germline assignment: CDR1 ENHRY and CDR2 SYGVKD. The germline V and J ends were trimmed by 11 bases and 3 bases, with 13 bases remaining between them. The CDR3 sequence is 13 residues long. CDR3 DNA sequence: TGTGCCTTCGCTGGCGGGGACACCGGGGAGCTGTTTTTT. It specifies CAFAGGDTGELFF.

In its sample, this clone was seen a few times. The V call is TRBV6-5, the J call TRBJ1-5, with D uncertain. Trimming took off 6 bases at V and 2 bases at J, with 8 bases between the two ends. Germline V gene sequence: CDR1 MNHEY, CDR2 SVGAGI. The CDR3 totals 13 residues. The chain's CDR3 is CASRPRGNQPQHF. The CDR3 bases are TGTGCCAGCAGACCCCGGGGCAATCAGCCCCAGCATTTT.